What follows are 12 T cell receptor beta chains derived from one specimen sequenced in a study of cytomegalovirus exposure and HLA in healthy donors. This table comes from immunoSEQ multiplex PCR, and its TCRdb copy is limited to in-frame clones, with some not included. The sample includes around 300,000 clones, just over 85% of them seen just once. Sample: PBMCs. These receptor sequences come from a woman younger than 30 in good health and CMV-seronegative.

This sequence joins TRBV7-8 and TRBJ2-3; tentative D call: TRBD2 (6 bases). The germline V gene has CDR1 SGHVS and CDR2 FQNEAQ. This CDR3 spans 14 amino acids. The V gene lost 4 bases and the J gene lost 1 base, with 9 bases spanning the gap. The DNA of the CDR3 is TGTGCCAGCAGCTCCTGGGAGGGCACAGATACGCAGTATTTT. Translation: CASSSWEGTDTQYF. Using reference TRBV7-8 and TRBJ2-3 for the parts outside the CDR3, the full variable domain is GAGVSQSPRYKVAKRGQDVALRCDPISGHVSLFWYQQALGQGPEFLTYFQNEAQLDKSGLPSDRFFAERPEGSVSTLKIQRTQQEDSAVYLCASSSWEGTDTQYFGPGTRLTVL.

The chain joins TRBV6-5 to TRBJ2-1; 11 bases are shared with TRBD2. V lost 4 bases, J lost 6 bases, and 8 bases stayed unmatched. Germline V CDR1 and CDR2: MNHEY, SVGAGI. CDR3 size: 16 residues. Here the CDR3 reads CASSSTTSGASNEQFF. The CDR3 nucleotides read TGTGCCAGCAGTTCCACGACTAGCGGGGCCTCCAATGAGCAGTTCTTC.

This chain uses TRBV7-6 with TRBJ1-5, with D possibly TRBD1 on 5 matching bases. Trimming stripped 4 bases from V and 5 bases from J, with 15 bases between. The CDR3 length is 15 residues. Germline V gene sequence: CDR1 SGHVS, CDR2 FNYEAQ. The CDR3 sequence is CASSYQDGADQPQHF. CDR3 nucleotide sequence: TGTGCCAGCAGCTATCAGGATGGGGCGGATCAGCCCCAGCATTTT.

The chain joins TRBV4-1 to TRBJ1-5; D is uncertain. Germline-derived CDR1 and CDR2 are MGHRA and YSYEKL. V shed 1 base and J shed 7 bases, with 11 bases lying between them. The CDR3 covers 14 residues. CDR3 region: CASSQVRVLQPQHF. The CDR3 nucleotides read TGCGCCAGCAGCCAAGTGAGGGTCTTGCAGCCCCAGCATTTT.

The chain carries TRBV30 and TRBJ1-5; TRBD1 matches at 9 bases. This CDR3 has 17 residues. The J segment lost 3 bases and the V segment lost 0 bases, leaving 9 bases of the junction unmatched. Per the germline V gene, CDR1 is GTSNPN and CDR2 is SVGIG (reference sequence). The DNA of the CDR3 is TGTGCCTGGAGTGTGAGTAGGACAGGGGACTTCAATCAGCCCCAGCATTTT. Its translation is CAWSVSRTGDFNQPQHF. Combining the CDR3 with reference TRBV30 and TRBJ1-5 gives the whole variable domain SQTIHQWPATLVQPVGSPLSLECTVEGTSNPNLYWYRQAAGRGLQLLFYSVGIGQISSEVPQNLSASRPQDRQFILSSKKLLLSDSGFYLCAWSVSRTGDFNQPQHFGDGTRLSIL.

The V call is TRBV6-5, the J call TRBJ2-5, with D perhaps TRBD1 (8 bases). Per the germline V gene, CDR1 is MNHEY and CDR2 is SVGAGI. This CDR3 spans 12 amino acids. V lost 7 bases to trimming and J lost 7 bases, with 13 bases between them. The CDR3 nucleotides are TGTGCCAGCACAAACAGGGGGGGGACCCAGTACTTC. It specifies CASTNRGGTQYF.

The DNA of the CDR3 is TGTGCCAGCAGTGGGGGCGGACAAAACAACTATGGCTACACCTTC. Amino acids: CASSGGGQNNYGYTF. The chain carries TRBV6-1 and TRBJ1-2; a possible D gene is TRBD1 (5 bases). The germline V and J ends were trimmed by 4 bases and 2 bases, with 14 bases remaining between them. CDR3 length equals 15 residues. Germline V gives CDR1 MNHNS, CDR2 SASEGT.

The chain links TRBV13 to TRBJ2-7; 10 nucleotides agree with TRBD1. The CDR3 runs 18 residues. CDR1 is PRHDT, CDR2 FYEKMQ, per germline (reference sequence). Trimming removed 5 bases from V and 0 bases from J; junction bases left unmatched: 13. CDR3 sequence reads: CASSQRAPGQGRSYEQYF. CDR3 bases: TGTGCCAGCAGCCAGAGGGCACCGGGACAGGGGCGCTCCTACGAGCAGTACTTC.

The chain employs TRBV2 and TRBJ1-3; possibly TRBD1 for D (5 bases). V gave up 3 bases and J gave up 6 bases, with 15 bases separating them. Germline lookup yields CDR1 SNHLY and CDR2 FYNNEI. CDR3 length: 15 residues. CDR3 DNA sequence: TGTGCCAGCAGTGAGGGGCTGCAGAAGTTAAACACCATATATTTT. Translation gives CASSEGLQKLNTIYF.

The V gene is TRBV6-4, the J gene TRBJ2-5; D call uncertain. CDR1 is MRHNA, CDR2 SNTAGT, per germline. The CDR3 sequence is 13 residues long. Trimming took 3 bases from V and 2 from J, leaving 7 bases between them. DNA of the CDR3: TGTGCCAGCAGTGAAGTAGCACAAGAGACCCAGTACTTC. Amino acid sequence: CASSEVAQETQYF.

The rearrangement links TRBV29-1 to TRBJ2-7, with D maybe TRBD1 (6 bases). Germline CDR1 reads SQVTM; CDR2 reads ANQGSEA. This CDR3 has 14 amino acids. V dropped 4 bases and J dropped 0 bases, with 13 bases sitting between them. The CDR3 protein is CSVAQGPSSYEQYF. CDR3 DNA: TGCAGCGTTGCCCAGGGGCCTAGCTCCTACGAGCAGTACTTC.

The rearrangement joins TRBV7-8 to TRBJ2-1, with D perhaps matching TRBD1 (5 bases). Trimming shortened V by 2 bases and J by 3 bases, and 11 bases separated the two germline ends. The length of the CDR3 is 15 residues. In germline, CDR1 is SGHVS, CDR2 FQNEAQ. For the CDR3, the DNA is TGTGCCAGCAGCTTAAATGGGGCTGTCTACAATGAGCAGTTCTTC. As protein: CASSLNGAVYNEQFF.